The clone carrying this T cell receptor beta chain was detected only once. The entry originates in a study of blood T cell repertoires in COVID-19. The wider study: Acute-phase and convalescent COVID-19 samples originated in the United States, Italy and Spain. From T cells, B-cell-depleted T cells, or PBMCs came the material, which was cDNA or gDNA.

How the authors handled the data: Estimation of nucleated cell counts was performed using reference gene primer amplification. Clones were sequenced by immunoSEQ multiplex PCR, and TCRdb holds only the in-frame ones, with some missing. From that table come the V and J calls and clone size; the DNA was used to work out D and trimming. The repertoire holds roughly 190,000 clones, about 87% seen once, with approximately 4% in the top ten. This CDR3 is built from 10 residues. CDR1 is DFQATT, CDR2 SNEGSKA, per germline (reference sequence). Trimming left V 3 bases short and J 8 bases short, with 5 bases between.

The material sequenced was peripheral blood. The V and J genes are TRBV20-1 and TRBJ2-1, with no clear D. This TCR derives from a man aged 18 to 35 with active or convalescent COVID-19. CDR3 in amino acids: CSASLDEQFF. For the CDR3, the DNA is TGCAGTGCTAGTCTTGATGAGCAGTTCTTC.